The clone carrying this T cell receptor (beta chain) was observed at least ten times. Its target is not known. Authors of the study amplified TCR beta CDR3 regions from RNA transcripts. TCR CDR3 regions were first amplified by RT-PCR with HTBI primers. Using its own MiXCR run on the multiplex PCR reads, TCRdb lists one record per CDR3 protein. The sample holds approximately 720,000 distinct CDR3 sequences, 15% to 20% seen once. The data were obtained in a study of T cells in Graves' hyperthyroidism and ophthalmopathy. Study results and caveats: Within blood appeared most thyroid clonotypes that had expanded above 0.001.

V lost 3 bases to trimming and J lost 1 base, with 3 bases between them. The CDR3 sequence is 11 residues long. Germline CDR1 reads DFQATT; CDR2 reads SNEGSKA (reference sequence). Sequenced sample: blood. This chain links TRBV20-1 with TRBJ1-1; the D is unclear. The TCR sequence derives from a woman between 45 and 60 years old with Graves' hyperthyroidism that later progressed to Graves' ophthalmopathy. CDR3 nucleotide sequence: TGCAGTGCTAGGCAGAACACTGAAGCTTTCTTT. Its protein is CSARQNTEAFF.